The 3 T cell receptor beta chains below were found in one sample sequenced in a study of OX40 agonist ivuxolimab in advanced cancers. The library was built by means of the immunoSEQ multiplex PCR assay. TCRdb stores this immuneACCESS table with in-frame sequences only. Part of the clones is absent; in the studies checked, under half of the shortfall reflects unresolved V genes, and no reason is known for the rest. The sample data list tens of thousands of clones, and more than 75% of these were observed just once. Clones ranked in the top ten supply 25% of the sample. The specimen was CD4+ or CD8+ T cells sorted from blood, collected in a trial of the OX40 agonist ivuxolimab. These receptors originate from an adult with an advanced solid tumor such as melanoma, head and neck, liver or kidney cancer.

The chain couples TRBV4-1 to TRBJ2-3, with TRBD1 matching 7 bases. Germline trimming cut 3 bases from V and 10 bases from J; bases unmatched to any gene: 10. The length of the CDR3 is 14 residues. The germline V gene encodes CDR1 MGHRA and CDR2 YSYEKL. The CDR3 DNA is TGCGCCAGCAGCCAGGATAGGACAGGAAGTCCGCAGTATTTT. Amino acids: CASSQDRTGSPQYF.

The chain links TRBV9 to TRBJ2-7, with 15 positions matching TRBD2. Trimming at V came to 2 bases and at J to 3 bases, leaving 3 bases not matched to a gene. In germline, CDR1 is SGDLS, CDR2 YYNGEE. The CDR3 contains 16 residues. The CDR3 sequence: CASSVGTSGGIYEQYF. The CDR3 DNA sequence: TGTGCCAGCAGCGTGGGGACTAGCGGGGGGATCTACGAGCAGTACTTC.

The chain couples TRBV28 to TRBJ2-2, with D possibly TRBD2 on 6 matching bases. Germline V gene lookup returns CDR1 MDHEN and CDR2 SYDVKM. The CDR3 loop spans 15 amino acids. Trimming stripped 4 bases from V and 0 bases from J, with 9 bases between. CDR3 sequence: CASSSLAANTGELFF. The CDR3 bases are TGTGCCAGCAGTTCGTTAGCGGCGAACACCGGGGAGCTGTTTTTT.